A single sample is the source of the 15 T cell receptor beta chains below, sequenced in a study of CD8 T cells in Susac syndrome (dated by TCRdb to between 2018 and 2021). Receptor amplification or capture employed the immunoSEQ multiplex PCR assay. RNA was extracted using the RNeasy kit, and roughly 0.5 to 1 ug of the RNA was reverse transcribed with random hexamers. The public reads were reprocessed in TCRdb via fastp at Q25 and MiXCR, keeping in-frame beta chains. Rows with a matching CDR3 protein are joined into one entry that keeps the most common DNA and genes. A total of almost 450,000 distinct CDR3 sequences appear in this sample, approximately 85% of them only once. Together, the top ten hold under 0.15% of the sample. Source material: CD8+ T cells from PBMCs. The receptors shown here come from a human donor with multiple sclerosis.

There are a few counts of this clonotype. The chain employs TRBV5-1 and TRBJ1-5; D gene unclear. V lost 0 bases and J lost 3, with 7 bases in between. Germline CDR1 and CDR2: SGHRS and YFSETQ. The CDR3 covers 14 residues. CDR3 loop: CASSLGGDNQPQHF. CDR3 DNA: TGCGCCAGCAGCTTGGGGGGTGACAATCAGCCCCAGCATTTT.

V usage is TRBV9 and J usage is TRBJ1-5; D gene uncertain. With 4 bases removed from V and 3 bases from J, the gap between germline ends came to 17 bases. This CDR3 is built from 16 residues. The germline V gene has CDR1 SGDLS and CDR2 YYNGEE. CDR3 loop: CASSPAVEGFNQPQHF. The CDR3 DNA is TGTGCCAGCAGCCCCGCGGTTGAAGGGTTCAATCAGCCCCAGCATTTT.

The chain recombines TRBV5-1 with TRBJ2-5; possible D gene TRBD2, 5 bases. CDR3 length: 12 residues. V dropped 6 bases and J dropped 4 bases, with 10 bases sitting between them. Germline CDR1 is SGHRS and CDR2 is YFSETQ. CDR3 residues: CASKRGLETQYF. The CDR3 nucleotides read TGCGCCAGCAAAAGAGGGTTAGAGACCCAGTACTTC.

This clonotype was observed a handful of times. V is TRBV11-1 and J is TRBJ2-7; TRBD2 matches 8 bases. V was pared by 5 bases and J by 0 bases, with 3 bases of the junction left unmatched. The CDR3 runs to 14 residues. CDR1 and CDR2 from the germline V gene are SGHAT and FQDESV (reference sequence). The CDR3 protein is CASSVLAASYEQYF. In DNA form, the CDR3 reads TGTGCCAGCAGCGTACTAGCGGCCTCCTACGAGCAGTACTTC. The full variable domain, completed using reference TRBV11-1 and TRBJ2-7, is EAEVAQSPRYKITEKSQAVAFWCDPISGHATLYWYRQILGQGPELLVQFQDESVVDDSQLPKDRFSAERLKGVDSTLKIQPAELGDSAMYLCASSVLAASYEQYFGPGTRLTVT.

CDR3: CSVGQTSYNEQFF. CDR3 nucleotide sequence: TGCAGCGTTGGACAGACTAGCTACAATGAGCAGTTCTTC. The chain uses TRBV29-1 and TRBJ2-1; D might be TRBD2 (6 bases). V lost 4 bases and J lost 3, with 10 bases in between. From germline, CDR1 is SQVTM and CDR2 ANQGSEA. The length of the CDR3 is 13 residues.

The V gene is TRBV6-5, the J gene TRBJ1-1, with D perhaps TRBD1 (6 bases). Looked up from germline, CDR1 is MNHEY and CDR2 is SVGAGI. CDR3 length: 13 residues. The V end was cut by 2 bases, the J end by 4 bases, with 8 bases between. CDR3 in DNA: TGTGCCAGCAGTTACAGGACAGTCACTGAAGCTTTCTTT. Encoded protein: CASSYRTVTEAFF.

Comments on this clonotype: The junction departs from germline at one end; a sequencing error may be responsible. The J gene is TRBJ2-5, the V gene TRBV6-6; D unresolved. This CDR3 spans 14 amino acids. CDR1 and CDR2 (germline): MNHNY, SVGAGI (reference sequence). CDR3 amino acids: CAGSPGFLEETQYF. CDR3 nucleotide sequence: TGTGCCGGCAGTCCCGGATTCCTAGAAGAGACCCAGTACTTC.

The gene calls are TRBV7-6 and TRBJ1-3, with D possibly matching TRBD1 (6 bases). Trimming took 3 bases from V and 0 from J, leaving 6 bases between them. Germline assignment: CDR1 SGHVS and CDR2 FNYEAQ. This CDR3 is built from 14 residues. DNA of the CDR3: TGTGCCAGCAGCTTGGACAGCTCTGGAAACACCATATATTTT. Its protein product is CASSLDSSGNTIYF.

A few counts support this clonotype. The CDR3 reads CASSITRGTEAFF. The CDR3 region has the DNA TGCGCCAGCAGCATAACCAGGGGCACTGAAGCTTTCTTT. The J gene is TRBJ1-1, the V gene TRBV5-1; possible D gene TRBD1, 6 bases. This CDR3 is 13 amino acids long. Trimming left V 4 bases short and J 4 bases short, with 11 bases between. Germline V gene sequence: CDR1 SGHRS, CDR2 YFSETQ.

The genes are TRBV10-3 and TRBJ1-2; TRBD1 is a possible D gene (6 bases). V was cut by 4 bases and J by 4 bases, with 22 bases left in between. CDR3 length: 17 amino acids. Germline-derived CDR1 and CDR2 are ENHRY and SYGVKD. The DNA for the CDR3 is TGTGCCATCAGTGGGCCGCCAAACAGGGAAATAGGCTATGGCTACACCTTC. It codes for CAISGPPNREIGYGYTF.

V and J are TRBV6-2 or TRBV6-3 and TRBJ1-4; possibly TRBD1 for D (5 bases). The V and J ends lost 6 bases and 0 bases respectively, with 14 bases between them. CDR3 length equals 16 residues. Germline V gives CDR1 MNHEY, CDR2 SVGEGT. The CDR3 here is CASRDSTTTTNEKLFF. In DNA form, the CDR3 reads TGTGCCAGCAGAGACAGCACGACAACAACTAATGAAAAACTGTTTTTT.

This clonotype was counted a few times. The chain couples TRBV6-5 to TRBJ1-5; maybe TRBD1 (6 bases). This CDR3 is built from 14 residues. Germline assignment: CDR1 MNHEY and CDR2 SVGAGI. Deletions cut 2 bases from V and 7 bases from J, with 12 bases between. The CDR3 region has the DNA TGTGCCAGCAGTTACGGGGGGCCTTACCAGCCCCAGCATTTT. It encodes CASSYGGPYQPQHF.

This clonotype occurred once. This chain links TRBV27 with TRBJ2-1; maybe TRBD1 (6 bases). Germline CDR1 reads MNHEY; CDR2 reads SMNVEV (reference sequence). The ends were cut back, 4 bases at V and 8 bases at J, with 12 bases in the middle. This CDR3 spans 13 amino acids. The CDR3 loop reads CASSWGPVDEQFF. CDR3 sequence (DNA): TGTGCCAGCAGTTGGGGGCCGGTGGATGAGCAGTTCTTC.

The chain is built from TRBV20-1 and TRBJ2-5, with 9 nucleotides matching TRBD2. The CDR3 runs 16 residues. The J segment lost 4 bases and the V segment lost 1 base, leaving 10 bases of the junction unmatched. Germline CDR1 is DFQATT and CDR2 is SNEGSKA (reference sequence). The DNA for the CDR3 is TGCAGTGCTAGAGGGGGTGCGGGAGGGAGCCCAGAGACCCAGTACTTC. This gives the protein CSARGGAGGSPETQYF.

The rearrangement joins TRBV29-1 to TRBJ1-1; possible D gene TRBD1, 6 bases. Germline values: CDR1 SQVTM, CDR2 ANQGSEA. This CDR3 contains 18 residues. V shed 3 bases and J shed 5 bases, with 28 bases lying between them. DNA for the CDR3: TGCAGCGTTGACTCTCTACCGGGACAAATCGTCTCAGGGACTGAAGCTTTCTTT. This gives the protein CSVDSLPGQIVSGTEAFF. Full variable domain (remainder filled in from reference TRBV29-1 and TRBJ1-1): SAVISQKPSRDICQRGTSLTIQCQVDSQVTMMFWYRQQPGQSLTLIATANQGSEATYESGFVIDKFPISRPNLTFSTLTVSNMSPEDSSIYLCSVDSLPGQIVSGTEAFFGQGTRLTVV.